A selection of T cell receptor beta chains follows, all from one sample in a study of Graves' ophthalmopathy and Graves' hyperthyroidism. TCRdb re-called the multiplex PCR reads through MiXCR, storing one row per CDR3 protein. The top ten hold 40% to 45% of the sample, which has about 740,000 distinct CDR3 sequences, around 40% seen once. What was sequenced was peripheral blood. The receptor set was obtained from an adult man with Graves' ophthalmopathy. Each CDR3 is given with its conserved first and last residue. Fields, in order: J gene, V gene, clone size, D gene, CDR3 protein, CDR3 DNA. The D gene is left open where the match is weak. Part of the rows lack a size; the others show once, few, many or a class for expanded clones.

TRBJ1-5 | TRBV11-2 | - | - | CASSVVWGSNQPQHF | TGTGCCAGCAGCGTTGTTTGGGGAAGCAATCAGCCCCAGCATTTT
TRBJ1-5 | TRBV24-1 | - | - | CATVGGSNQPQHF | TGTGCCACCGTGGGGGGAAGCAATCAGCCCCAGCATTTT
TRBJ2-7 | TRBV28 | many | - | CASSSRGTSPNEQYF | TGTGCCAGCAGTTCCCGTGGGACAAGCCCAAACGAGCAGTACTTC
TRBJ2-7 | TRBV6-6 | few | - | CASSQQGWEQYF | TGTGCCAGCAGCCAACAGGGATGGGAGCAGTACTTC
TRBJ1-2 | TRBV20-1 | few | - | CSAKNPPYGYTF | TGCAGTGCTAAGAATCCGCCCTATGGCTACACCTTC
TRBJ1-1 | TRBV7-9 | many | TRBD1 | CASGHVPGDRGYVEAFF | TGTGCCAGCGGCCACGTACCGGGCGACAGGGGGTACGTTGAAGCTTTCTTT
TRBJ1-2 | TRBV7-3 | few | - | CASSAAGRVNGYTF | TGTGCCAGCAGCGCGGCGGGGAGGGTAAATGGCTACACCTTC
TRBJ1-2 | TRBV7-9 | - | TRBD1 | CASSFSGTGGDYGYTF | TGTGCCAGCAGCTTTTCCGGGACAGGGGGCGACTATGGCTACACCTTC
TRBJ1-3 | TRBV2 | - | - | CASSEVAGSGNTIYF | TGTGCCAGCAGTGAGGTCGCAGGTTCTGGAAACACCATATATTTT
TRBJ2-7 | TRBV5-4 | few | TRBD1 | CASSSKDRAEYEQYF | TGTGCCAGCAGCTCCAAGGACAGGGCGGAGTACGAGCAGTACTTC